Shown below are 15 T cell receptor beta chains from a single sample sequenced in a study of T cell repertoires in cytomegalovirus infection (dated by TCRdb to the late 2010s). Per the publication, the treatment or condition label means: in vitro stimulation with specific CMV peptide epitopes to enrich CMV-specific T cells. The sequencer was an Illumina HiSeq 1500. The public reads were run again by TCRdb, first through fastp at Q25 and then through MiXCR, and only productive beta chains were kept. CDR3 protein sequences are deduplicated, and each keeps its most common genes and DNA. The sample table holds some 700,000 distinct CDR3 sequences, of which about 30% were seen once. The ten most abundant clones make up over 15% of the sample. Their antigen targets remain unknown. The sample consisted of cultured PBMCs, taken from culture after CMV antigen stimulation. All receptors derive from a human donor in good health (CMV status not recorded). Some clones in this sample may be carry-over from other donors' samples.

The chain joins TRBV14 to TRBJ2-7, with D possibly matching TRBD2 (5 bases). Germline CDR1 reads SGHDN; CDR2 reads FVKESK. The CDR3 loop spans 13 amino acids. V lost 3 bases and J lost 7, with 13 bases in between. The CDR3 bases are TGTGCCAGCAGCCAGGTACTAGGAGGTGAGCAGTACTTC. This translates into CASSQVLGGEQYF.

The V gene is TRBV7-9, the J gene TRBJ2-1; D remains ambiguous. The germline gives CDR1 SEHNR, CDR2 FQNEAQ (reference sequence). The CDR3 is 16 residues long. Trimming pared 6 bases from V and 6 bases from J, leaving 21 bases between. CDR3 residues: CASSPLAKDGPNEQFF. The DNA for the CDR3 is TGTGCCAGCAGTCCGCTTGCCAAAGACGGGCCCAATGAGCAGTTCTTC.

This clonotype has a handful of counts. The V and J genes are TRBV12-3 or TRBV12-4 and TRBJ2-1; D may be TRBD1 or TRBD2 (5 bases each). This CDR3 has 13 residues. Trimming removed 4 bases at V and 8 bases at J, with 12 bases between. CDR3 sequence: CASSSGPLDEQFF. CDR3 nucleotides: TGTGCCAGCAGTTCGGGGCCCCTCGATGAGCAGTTCTTC.

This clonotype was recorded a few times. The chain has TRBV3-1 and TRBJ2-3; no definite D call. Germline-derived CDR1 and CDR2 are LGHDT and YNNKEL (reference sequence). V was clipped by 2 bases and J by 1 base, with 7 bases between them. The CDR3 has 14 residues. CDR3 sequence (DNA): TGTGCCAGCAGCCAAATGGTAGGCACAGATACGCAGTATTTT. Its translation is CASSQMVGTDTQYF.

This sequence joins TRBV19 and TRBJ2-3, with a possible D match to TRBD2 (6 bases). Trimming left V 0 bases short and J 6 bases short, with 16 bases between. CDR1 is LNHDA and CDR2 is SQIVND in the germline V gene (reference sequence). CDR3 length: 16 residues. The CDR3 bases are TGTGCCAGTAGTATAGAAGTCGGAGGGTTGGGGGATACGCAGTATTTT. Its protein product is CASSIEVGGLGDTQYF. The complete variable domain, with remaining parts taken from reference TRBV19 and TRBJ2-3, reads DGGITQSPKYLFRKEGQNVTLSCEQNLNHDAMYWYRQDPGQGLRLIYYSQIVNDFQKGDIAEGYSVSREKKESFPLTVTSAQKNPTAFYLCASSIEVGGLGDTQYFGPGTRLTVL.

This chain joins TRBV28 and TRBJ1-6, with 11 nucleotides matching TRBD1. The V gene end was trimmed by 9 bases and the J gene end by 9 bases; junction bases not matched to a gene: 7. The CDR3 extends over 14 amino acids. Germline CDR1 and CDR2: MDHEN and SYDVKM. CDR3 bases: TGTGCCAGTCAGGAGGACAGGGGGCCTTCACCCCTCCACTTT. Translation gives CASQEDRGPSPLHF.

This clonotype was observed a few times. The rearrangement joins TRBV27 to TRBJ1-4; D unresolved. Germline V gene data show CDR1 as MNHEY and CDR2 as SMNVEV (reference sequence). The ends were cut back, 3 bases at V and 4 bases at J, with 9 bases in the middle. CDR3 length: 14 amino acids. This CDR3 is CASSLWGSNEKLFF. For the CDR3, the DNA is TGTGCCAGCAGTTTGTGGGGAAGTAATGAAAAACTGTTTTTT. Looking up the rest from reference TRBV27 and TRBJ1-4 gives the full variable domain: EAQVTQNPRYLITVTGKKLTVTCSQNMNHEYMSWYRQDPGLGLRQIYYSMNVEVTDKGDVPEGYKVSRKEKRNFPLILESPSPNQTSLYFCASSLWGSNEKLFFGSGTQLSVL.

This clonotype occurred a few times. CDR3 coding DNA: TGTGCCAGTGAGGATAGCGGGAGGGCCCGATATGAGCAGTTCTTC. It encodes CASEDSGRARYEQFF. The chain employs TRBV6-2 or TRBV6-3 and TRBJ2-1, with 11 bases identical to TRBD2. There are 15 residues in the CDR3. With V trimmed by 9 bases and J by 8 bases, 12 bases remained unmatched. Germline CDR1 and CDR2: MNHEY and SVGEGT.

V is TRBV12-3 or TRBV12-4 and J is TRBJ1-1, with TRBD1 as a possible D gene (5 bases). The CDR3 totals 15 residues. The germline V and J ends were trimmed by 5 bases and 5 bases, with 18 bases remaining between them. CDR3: CASSPVSLRGTEAFF. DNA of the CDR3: TGTGCCAGCAGTCCCGTTTCTCTGCGGGGGACTGAAGCTTTCTTT.

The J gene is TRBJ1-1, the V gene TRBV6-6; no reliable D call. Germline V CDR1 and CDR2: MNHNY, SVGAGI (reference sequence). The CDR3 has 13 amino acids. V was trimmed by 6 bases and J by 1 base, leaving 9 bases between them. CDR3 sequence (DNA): TGTGCCAGCAGACATACAGAGAACACTGAAGCTTTCTTT. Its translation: CASRHTENTEAFF.

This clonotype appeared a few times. CDR3 amino acids: CASSFWGTGTGELFF. In DNA form, the CDR3 reads TGTGCCAGCAGCTTTTGGGGAACTGGCACCGGGGAGCTGTTTTTT. This chain connects TRBV11-2 to TRBJ2-2, with D hard to call. This CDR3 is built from 15 residues. CDR1 and CDR2 (germline): SGHAT, FQNNGV. Trimming removed 3 bases at V and 4 bases at J, with 12 bases between.

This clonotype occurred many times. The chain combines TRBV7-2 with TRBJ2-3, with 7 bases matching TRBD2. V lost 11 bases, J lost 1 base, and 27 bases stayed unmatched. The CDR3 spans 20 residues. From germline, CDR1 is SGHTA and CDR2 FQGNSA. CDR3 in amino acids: CASSGPRGGGGRFGTDTQYF. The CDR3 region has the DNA TGTGCCTCAAGCGGGCCCCGCGGCGGGGGAGGGAGGTTCGGCACAGATACGCAGTATTTT.

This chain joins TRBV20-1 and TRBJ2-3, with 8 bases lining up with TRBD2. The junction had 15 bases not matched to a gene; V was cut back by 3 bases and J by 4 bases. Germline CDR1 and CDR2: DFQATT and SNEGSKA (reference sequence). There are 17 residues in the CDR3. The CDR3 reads CSASPRFRAGAADTQYF. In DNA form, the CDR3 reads TGCAGTGCTAGTCCGCGGTTTCGAGCGGGGGCCGCAGATACGCAGTATTTT.

The CDR3 is CASSQGRGEGGWAFF. The CDR3 region has the DNA TGCGCCAGCAGCCAAGGGAGGGGCGAAGGGGGTTGGGCTTTCTTT. The chain combines TRBV4-1 with TRBJ1-1; possible D gene TRBD1, 6 bases. The CDR3 has 15 residues. Trimming took 1 base from V and 11 from J, leaving 20 bases between them. CDR1 and CDR2 from the germline V gene are MGHRA and YSYEKL.

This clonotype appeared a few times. The CDR3 nucleotides are TGTGCCAGCTCACCATCAACCGGGACTTTCACAGATACGCAGTATTTT. Protein: CASSPSTGTFTDTQYF. The chain combines TRBV18 with TRBJ2-3, with D possibly being TRBD2 (6 bases). This CDR3 is built from 16 residues. Trimming took off 2 bases at V and 2 bases at J, with 14 bases between the two ends. Germline CDR1 and CDR2: KGHSH and LQKENI. Variable domain in full (rest from reference TRBV18 and TRBJ2-3): NAGVMQNPRHLVRRRGQEARLRCSPMKGHSHVYWYRQLPEEGLKFMVYLQKENIIDESGMPKERFSAEFPKEGPSILRIQQVVRGDSAAYFCASSPSTGTFTDTQYFGPGTRLTVL.